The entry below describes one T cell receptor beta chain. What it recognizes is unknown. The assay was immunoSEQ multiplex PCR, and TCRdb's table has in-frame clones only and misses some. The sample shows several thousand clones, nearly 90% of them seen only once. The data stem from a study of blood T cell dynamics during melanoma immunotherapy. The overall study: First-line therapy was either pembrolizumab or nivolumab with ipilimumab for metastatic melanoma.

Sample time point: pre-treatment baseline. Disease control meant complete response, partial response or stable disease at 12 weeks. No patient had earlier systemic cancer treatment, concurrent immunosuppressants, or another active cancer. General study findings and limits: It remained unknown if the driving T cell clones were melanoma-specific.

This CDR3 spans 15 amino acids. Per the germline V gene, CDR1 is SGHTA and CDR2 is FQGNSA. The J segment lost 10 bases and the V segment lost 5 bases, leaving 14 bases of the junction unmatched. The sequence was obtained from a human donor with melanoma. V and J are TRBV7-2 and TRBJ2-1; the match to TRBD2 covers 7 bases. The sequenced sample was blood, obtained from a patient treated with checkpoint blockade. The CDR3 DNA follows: TGTGCCAGCAGCCCCCTAGGGACTACCCCAAGGGAGCAGTTCTTC. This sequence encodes CASSPLGTTPREQFF.